This passage covers 22 T cell receptor beta chains from one sample sequenced in a study of human T cells and chemical hapten exposure. TCRdb used MiXCR to reprocess the RACE reads, holding one entry per CDR3 protein. The repertoire includes 300,000 to 450,000 distinct CDR3 sequences, around 5.5% of them detected once, and approximately 8.2% sits in the top ten. Indicated time point: pre-sensitization, week 0. Treatment: therapeutic diphenylcyclopropenone sensitization with weekly scalp DPC. The sample in question was whole blood, obtained in connection with sensitization to the hapten diphenylcyclopropenone (DPC). The receptor set was obtained from a woman under 30 with alopecia areata. Some clones in this sample may be carry-over from other donors' samples.

This clonotype was recorded at least ten times. The genes are TRBV18 and TRBJ1-5, with D unresolved. With 3 bases removed from V and 1 base from J, the gap between germline ends came to 7 bases. Germline V lookup: CDR1 KGHSH, CDR2 LQKENI. The CDR3 runs 14 residues. The CDR3: CASSPQESNQPQHF. The CDR3 DNA is TGTGCCAGCTCACCGCAGGAAAGCAATCAGCCCCAGCATTTT.

This clonotype has just a few counts. The rearrangement joins TRBV6-1 to TRBJ1-2; 8 bases align to TRBD1. The CDR3 totals 17 residues. Germline CDR1 reads MNHNS; CDR2 reads SASEGT. V gave up 3 bases and J gave up 6 bases; unmatched junction bases: 15. The CDR3 protein is CASSEAPMTGVHDGYTF. Here the CDR3 DNA reads TGTGCCAGCAGTGAGGCCCCCATGACAGGGGTTCACGATGGCTACACCTTC.

Many counts were recorded for this clonotype. This sequence joins TRBV29-1 and TRBJ1-3; a weak D match, TRBD1 (6 bases). The CDR3 is 14 residues long. Per the germline V gene, CDR1 is SQVTM and CDR2 is ANQGSEA. V was pared by 4 bases and J by 4 bases, with 14 bases between. The CDR3 protein is CSVGRNRAGNTIYF. The CDR3 DNA is TGCAGCGTTGGGCGGAACAGGGCCGGAAACACCATATATTTT.

This clonotype was counted many times. This chain joins TRBV7-2 and TRBJ1-5; D is unclear. Between the trimmed V and J ends, which lost 2 bases and 0 bases, there was a span of 8 bases. CDR3 length equals 15 residues. CDR1 and CDR2 from the germline V gene are SGHTA and FQGNSA. The CDR3 bases are TGTGCCAGCAGCTTATCCCCAGGTAGCAATCAGCCCCAGCATTTT. Translated: CASSLSPGSNQPQHF.

V and J are TRBV4-2 and TRBJ2-3, with unresolved D. Trimming pared 0 bases from V and 5 bases from J, leaving 3 bases between. In germline, CDR1 is LGHNA, CDR2 YNFKEQ. The CDR3 loop spans 12 amino acids. CDR3 DNA: TGTGCCAGCAGCCAAGAACAAGATACGCAGTATTTT. Amino acid sequence: CASSQEQDTQYF.

The CDR3 coding sequence is TGTGCCAGCATGTTGACAGGGGCTAACTATGGCTACACCTTC. Its protein is CASMLTGANYGYTF. V is TRBV12-3 or TRBV12-4 and J is TRBJ1-2; 8 bases map to TRBD1. This CDR3 is built from 14 residues. V shed 7 bases and J 0 bases; nucleotides not matched to a gene: 4.

The chain couples TRBV24-1 to TRBJ2-1; D call uncertain. The CDR3 is 13 residues long. Germline CDR1 reads KGHDR; CDR2 reads SFDVKD. V lost 1 base and J 8 bases, leaving 8 bases between the germline ends. CDR3 protein: CATSDFPIDEQFF. In nucleotides, the CDR3 is TGTGCCACCAGTGATTTTCCTATCGATGAGCAGTTCTTC.

CDR3 DNA: TGTGCCAGCAGTCTGGACGTGCCTGGGGCCAACGTCCTGACTTTC. This gives the protein CASSLDVPGANVLTF. The V call is TRBV6-6, the J call TRBJ2-6; D is unresolved. Germline CDR1 and CDR2: MNHNY and SVGAGI (reference sequence). This CDR3 contains 15 residues. V was shortened by 5 bases and J by 2 bases, with 10 bases between the two germline ends.

This clonotype was seen more than once but under ten times. The rearrangement uses TRBV2 and TRBJ1-6; 7 bases map to TRBD1. The ends lost 8 bases at V and 9 bases at J; junction bases unmatched: 19. The CDR3 sequence is 17 residues long. Germline CDR1 reads SNHLY; CDR2 reads FYNNEI. Written as DNA, the CDR3 is TGTGCCAGCGTCGACAGGGACATGGGGTGGGGCCTTTCACCCCTCCACTTT. Translated, it gives CASVDRDMGWGLSPLHF.

This clonotype has only a few counts. The chain joins TRBV18 to TRBJ2-7, with D possibly matching TRBD1 (5 bases). V shed 3 bases and J shed 5 bases, with 14 bases lying between them. This CDR3 spans 14 amino acids. CDR1 and CDR2 (germline): KGHSH, LQKENI. CDR3 protein: CASSPGQAAHEQYF. CDR3 in DNA: TGTGCCAGCTCACCGGGGCAGGCGGCCCACGAGCAGTACTTC.

In this sample, this clonotype turned up a few times. The rearrangement joins TRBV6-6 to TRBJ2-7; 10 positions agree with TRBD2. V shed 4 bases, J shed 2 bases, and the junction held 5 bases outside the gene matches. Per the germline V gene, CDR1 is MNHNY and CDR2 is SVGAGI (reference sequence). This CDR3 comprises 15 residues. The CDR3, as DNA: TGTGCCAGCAGTTCACCCGGGACTAGCGCCTACGAGCAGTACTTC. It translates to CASSSPGTSAYEQYF.

This clonotype was counted at least ten times. This chain joins TRBV20-1 and TRBJ2-3, with 7 bases lining up with TRBD2. V trimming: 6 bases; J trimming: 8 bases; junction bases outside the gene matches: 8. CDR1 and CDR2 (germline): DFQATT, SNEGSKA (reference sequence). The CDR3 length is 12 residues. The CDR3, as DNA: TGCAGTGCAGTAGCGGGTGAGAGTACGCAGTATTTT. Encoded protein: CSAVAGESTQYF.

Only a few counts were recorded for this clonotype. The rearrangement uses TRBV2 and TRBJ1-5, with D uncertain. Trimming cost V 1 base and J 3 bases, with 10 bases left between them. The CDR3 length is 15 residues. Germline CDR1 reads SNHLY; CDR2 reads FYNNEI. The CDR3 DNA reads as TGTGCCAGCAGTGAAGAGTCAGGTCACAATCAGCCCCAGCATTTT. This gives the protein CASSEESGHNQPQHF.

This clonotype was detected ten times or more. V is TRBV28 and J is TRBJ2-7; D is unresolved. CDR1 MDHEN and CDR2 SYDVKM come from the germline V gene. V dropped 10 bases and J dropped 0 bases, with 16 bases sitting between them. This CDR3 has 14 residues. In DNA form, the CDR3 reads TGTGCCACAGTGAAGCCCTGGCTCTCCTACGAGCAGTACTTC. This translates into CATVKPWLSYEQYF. Full variable domain (missing parts from reference TRBV28 and TRBJ2-7): DVKVTQSSRYLVKRTGEKVFLECVQDMDHENMFWYRQDPGLGLRLIYFSYDVKMKEKGDIPEGYSVSREKKERFSLILESASTNQTSMYLCATVKPWLSYEQYFGPGTRLTVT.

The J gene is TRBJ1-1, the V gene TRBV5-4; 9 bases map to TRBD1. The CDR3 has 15 residues. The V gene's germline CDR1 is SGHNT and CDR2 YYREEE (reference sequence). Trimming at V came to 3 bases and at J to 5 bases, leaving 8 bases not matched to a gene. The CDR3 region is CASSSGQGSRTEAFF. CDR3 coding DNA: TGTGCCAGCAGCTCCGGACAGGGGTCGCGGACTGAAGCTTTCTTT.

V gene TRBV6-5 combines with J gene TRBJ1-2, with a tentative D call TRBD1 (6 bases). Germline assignment: CDR1 MNHEY and CDR2 SVGAGI. CDR3 size: 14 residues. Trimming pared 8 bases from V and 0 bases from J, leaving 13 bases between. The CDR3 DNA sequence: TGTGCCAGCGGCAGGGGCCCATCTAACTATGGCTACACCTTC. This translates into CASGRGPSNYGYTF.

This clonotype was found many times. The J gene is TRBJ2-5, the V gene TRBV25-1, with D maybe TRBD2 (5 bases). The germline V and J ends were trimmed by 3 bases and 4 bases, with 9 bases remaining between them. The germline gives CDR1 MGHDK, CDR2 SYGVNS. This CDR3 comprises 13 residues. This CDR3 is CASSDIRGETQYF. In DNA form, the CDR3 reads TGTGCCAGCAGTGATATCCGGGGAGAGACCCAGTACTTC.

This clonotype was recorded at least ten times. CDR3 bases: TGCGCCAGCAGCCAAGGGCGGGGGCAAGAGACCCAGTACTTC. As protein: CASSQGRGQETQYF. The chain employs TRBV4-3 and TRBJ2-5; 7 bases map to TRBD2. Germline V lookup: CDR1 LGHNA, CDR2 YSLEER. CDR3 size: 14 residues. The V and J ends lost 1 base and 2 bases, in that order; junction bases with no gene match: 1.

The sample holds many counts of this clonotype. This chain joins TRBV5-6 and TRBJ1-1; D is unresolved. The germline V gene encodes CDR1 SGHDT and CDR2 YYEEEE. Trimming left V 1 base short and J 6 bases short, with 16 bases between. The CDR3 is made up of 15 amino acids. The CDR3 reads CASSLLVTNGPEAFF. The CDR3 DNA reads as TGTGCCAGCAGCTTGTTGGTGACTAATGGCCCTGAAGCTTTCTTT.

This clonotype was found many times. The rearrangement links TRBV12-3 or TRBV12-4 to TRBJ1-1; no reliable D call. V lost 6 bases and J lost 1, with 9 bases in between. There are 13 residues in the CDR3. The CDR3 DNA reads as TGTGCCAGCAGCTTAAAACGGAACACTGAAGCTTTCTTT. It codes for CASSLKRNTEAFF.

The sample holds many counts of this clonotype. This chain uses TRBV28 with TRBJ2-7, with D tentatively TRBD2 (7 bases). Trimming shortened V by 5 bases and J by 6 bases, and 20 bases separated the two germline ends. CDR3 length equals 15 residues. Germline V gives CDR1 MDHEN, CDR2 SYDVKM. CDR3 in amino acids: CASSPGAAGASEQYF. For the CDR3, the DNA is TGTGCCAGCAGTCCGGGAGCGGCGGGGGCCTCCGAGCAGTACTTC.

In this sample, this clonotype turned up many times. The rearrangement joins TRBV7-2 to TRBJ2-7, with 12 positions matching TRBD2. The CDR3 sequence is 16 residues long. CDR1 is SGHTA, CDR2 FQGNSA, per germline. V shed 6 bases, J shed 6 bases, and the junction held 12 bases outside the gene matches. The CDR3: CASSRTSGTGRGEQYF. CDR3 coding DNA: TGTGCCAGCAGTCGGACTAGCGGGACGGGTAGAGGCGAGCAGTACTTC.